This T cell receptor (beta chain) was identified during a study of blood T cell repertoires in COVID-19. Looking at the study overall: PBMCs, B-cell-depleted T cells, or T cells provided the cDNA or gDNA that made up the material.

The CDR3 consists of 15 residues. The ends lost 3 bases at V and 3 bases at J; junction bases unmatched: 6. CDR1 is SGDLS, CDR2 YYNGEE, per germline. Clones were read by immunoSEQ multiplex PCR, and TCRdb kept only the in-frame ones, dropping some. This table holds 650,000 to 800,000 clones, 90% found once. This TCR derives from a woman under 30 with acute or convalescent COVID-19. The chain employs TRBV9 and TRBJ1-2, with 9 bases matching TRBD1. The sequencing sample was made of peripheral blood. The CDR3 DNA reads as TGTGCCAGCAGCGCCACAGGGGGCCGCCACTATGGCTACACCTTC. Its translation: CASSATGGRHYGYTF.